This T cell receptor (beta chain) was obtained from a study of breast tumors, draining lymph nodes, adjacent tissues. The junction had 10 bases not matched to a gene; V was cut back by 5 bases and J by 5 bases. This CDR3 is 15 amino acids long. In germline, CDR1 is MNHNY, CDR2 SVGAGI (reference sequence). For this clonotype: Its specificity is unknown. A much larger clone differs from this one at a single base, so this may be a read error.

Axillary draining lymph nodes of breast cancer patients supplied the node samples. Whole-study findings and limits: That most tumor T cells come from lymph nodes remained unproven. Most tumor T cells seemingly derive from lymph node, then expand in tumor.

From the multiplex PCR reads, TCRdb called clonotypes with MiXCR, one entry per CDR3 protein. The sample carries fewer than 250,000 distinct CDR3 sequences, approximately 30% recorded once. The sequencing sample was made of axillary lymph node tissue. This sequence was found in a female donor with breast cancer. Some clones in this sample may be carry-over from other donors' samples. The chain recombines TRBV6-6 with TRBJ2-7, with 9 bases identical to TRBD2. The CDR3 nucleotides read TGTGCCAGCAGTACTCTCAAGGGGACTAGCCACGAGCAGTACTTC. Its translation: CASSTLKGTSHEQYF.